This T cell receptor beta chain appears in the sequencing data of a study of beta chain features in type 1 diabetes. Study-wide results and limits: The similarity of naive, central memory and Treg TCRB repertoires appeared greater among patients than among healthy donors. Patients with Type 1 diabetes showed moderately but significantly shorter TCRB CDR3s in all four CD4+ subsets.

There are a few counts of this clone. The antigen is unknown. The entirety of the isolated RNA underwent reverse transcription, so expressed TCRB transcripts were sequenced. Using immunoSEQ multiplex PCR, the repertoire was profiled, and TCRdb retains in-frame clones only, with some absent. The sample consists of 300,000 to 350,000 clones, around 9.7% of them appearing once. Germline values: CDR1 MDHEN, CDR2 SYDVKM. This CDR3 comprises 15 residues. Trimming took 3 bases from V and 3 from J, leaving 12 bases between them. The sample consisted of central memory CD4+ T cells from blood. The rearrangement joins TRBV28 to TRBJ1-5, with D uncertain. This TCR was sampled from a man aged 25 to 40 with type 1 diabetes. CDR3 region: CASSLPRVHNQPQHF. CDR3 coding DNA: TGTGCCAGCAGTTTGCCCCGGGTACACAATCAGCCCCAGCATTTT.